Listed below are T cell receptor beta chains from one sample, sequenced in a study of T cell repertoires in aging, cancer and after chemotherapy. TCRdb ran MiXCR on the multiplex PCR reads and lists one entry per CDR3 protein. This sample has thousands of distinct CDR3 sequences, with 50% found just once. Input material: blood. These receptors were taken from a human donor with a solid tumor. The CDR3 runs from the conserved cysteine through the conserved F or W. Fields, in order: clone size, D gene, J gene, V gene, CDR3 protein, CDR3 DNA. D genes are given only for firm matches. Clone size is not always given. Where it is, it says once, few, many or a class for expanded clones.

.,.,TRBJ2-3,TRBV10-3,CAIRGGLRTDTQYF,TGTGCCATCAGGGGGGGGCTACGTACAGATACGCAGTATTTT
few,.,TRBJ1-1,TRBV5-4,CASTSWTENTEAFF,TGTGCCAGCACCTCCTGGACAGAGAACACTGAAGCTTTCTTT
.,.,TRBJ2-7,TRBV5-1,CASSLDVGGLDEQYF,TGCGCCAGCAGCTTGGATGTGGGGGGGCTCGACGAGCAGTACTTC
few,.,TRBJ1-6,TRBV5-6,CASSLGPGASAYSPLHF,TGTGCCAGCAGCTTGGGCCCGGGAGCCTCAGCGTATTCACCCCTCCACTTT
.,TRBD1,TRBJ2-1,TRBV10-3,CAISGGQGEKGNEQFF,TGTGCCATCAGTGGGGGACAGGGGGAGAAGGGGAATGAGCAGTTCTTC
.,TRBD2,TRBJ2-3,TRBV6-5,CASRRDYLDTQYF,TGTGCCAGCAGGCGGGACTACTTGGATACGCAGTATTTT
.,.,TRBJ1-3,TRBV19,CATGRDPSGNTIYF,TGTGCCACCGGACGGGACCCCTCTGGAAACACCATATATTTT
few,TRBD1,TRBJ1-4,TRBV19,CASSIRQGRNEKLFF,TGTGCCAGTAGTATCCGACAGGGGCGGAATGAAAAACTGTTTTTT
.,.,TRBJ1-1,TRBV19,CASSFSGRGYTEAFF,TGTGCCAGTAGTTTCAGTGGGAGGGGTTACACTGAAGCTTTCTTT
.,TRBD1,TRBJ2-5,TRBV7-2,CASSLMGQGQETQYF,TGTGCCAGCAGCTTGATGGGACAGGGGCAAGAGACCCAGTACTTC
few,.,TRBJ1-2,TRBV7-9,CASSFTRITYGYTF,TGTGCCAGCAGCTTCACACGGATTACCTATGGCTACACCTTC
few,.,TRBJ2-7,TRBV29-1,CSVENSYEQYF,TGCAGCGTTGAGAACTCCTACGAGCAGTACTTC
few,TRBD1,TRBJ1-6,TRBV7-9,CASSNDRANSPLHF,TGTGCCAGCAGCAACGACAGGGCTAATTCACCCCTCCACTTT
few,TRBD1,TRBJ1-1,TRBV19,CASSRDRPPMNTEAFF,TGTGCCAGTAGCAGGGACAGGCCACCGATGAACACTGAAGCTTTCTTT